The clone carrying this T cell receptor (beta chain) was detected ten times or more. The antigen remains unidentified. The time point denotes: sample taken at primary tumor resection. One entry per CDR3 protein, called by TCRdb with MiXCR from the 5' RACE reads. This sample has around 20,000 distinct CDR3 sequences, with 4.5% to 7% found just once. The CDR3 has 13 amino acids. V gave up 2 bases and J gave up 5 bases, with 10 bases separating them. CDR1 is SGHRS, CDR2 YFSETQ, per germline. This sample was included in a study of spatial heterogeneity in lung cancer. Overall study: Raw-read counts averaged over ten per unique TCR and UMI combination. Points from the study as a whole: For expanded intratumoral alpha and beta TCRs, counts tracked tumor mutation counts. The study estimated around 7.2% alpha and approximately 13% beta chain coverage of tumor T cells.

The chain has TRBV5-1 and TRBJ2-5, with D possibly matching TRBD1 (5 bases). This specimen consisted of lung tumor tissue, obtained at surgery. This clonotype originated in a female donor with early-stage non-small cell lung cancer. The CDR3 DNA reads as TGCGCCAGCAGCTTCCAGGGCATTGAGACCCAGTACTTC. Amino acids: CASSFQGIETQYF.